Listed here are 9 T cell receptor beta chains from one sample, sequenced in a study of blood T cell repertoires in COVID-19. The assay was immunoSEQ multiplex PCR, and TCRdb's table has in-frame clones only and misses some. The sample yields roughly 190,000 clones, 84% seen once. Material: PBMCs or T cells enriched from blood (not recorded which). These TCRs come from a woman aged 25 to 39 who had been exposed to COVID-19.

Worth noting for this clone: Distinct nucleotide sequences in the sample also encode this CDR3. The chain recombines TRBV18 with TRBJ2-7, with D unresolved. The CDR3 sequence is 11 residues long. Germline V lookup: CDR1 KGHSH, CDR2 LQKENI. Trimming removed 4 bases at V and 4 bases at J, with 5 bases between. Here the CDR3 DNA reads TGTGCCAGCTCACTATCGTACGAGCAGTACTTC. It yields the protein CASSLSYEQYF.

The chain employs TRBV7-9 and TRBJ2-3; D is possibly TRBD2 (6 bases). V was shortened by 3 bases and J by 4 bases, with 8 bases between the two germline ends. The CDR3 is 13 residues long. Germline V gene data show CDR1 as SEHNR and CDR2 as FQNEAQ (reference sequence). In DNA form, the CDR3 reads TGTGCCAGCAGCTTGGGGGGAGCAGATACGCAGTATTTT. The encoded protein is CASSLGGADTQYF.

CDR3 DNA: TGTGCCAGCAGCCCGGACCCCGCGGGCTATGGCTACACCTTC. Protein product: CASSPDPAGYGYTF. The chain employs TRBV7-2 and TRBJ1-2; D gene ambiguous. CDR3 length: 14 amino acids. V dropped 5 bases and J dropped 4 bases, with 14 bases sitting between them. CDR1 is SGHTA and CDR2 is FQGNSA in the germline V gene. The variable domain in full, with the rest retrieved from reference TRBV7-2 and TRBJ1-2, is GAGVSQSPSNKVTEKGKDVELRCDPISGHTALYWYRQSLGQGLEFLIYFQGNSAPDKSGLPSDRFSAERTGGSVSTLTIQRTQQEDSAVYLCASSPDPAGYGYTFGSGTRLTVV.

V usage is TRBV18 and J usage is TRBJ2-3, with 9 bases matching TRBD1. V lost 4 bases, J lost 4 bases, and 3 bases stayed unmatched. The V gene's germline CDR1 is KGHSH and CDR2 LQKENI. This CDR3 spans 14 amino acids. CDR3 sequence: CASSRDRVADTQYF. The CDR3 DNA reads TGTGCCAGCTCACGGGACAGGGTGGCAGATACGCAGTATTTT.

This sequence joins TRBV9 and TRBJ1-1, with D possibly being TRBD1 (5 bases). The CDR3 totals 15 residues. With 0 bases removed from V and 3 bases from J, the gap between germline ends came to 12 bases. The germline V gene encodes CDR1 SGDLS and CDR2 YYNGEE. Written as DNA, the CDR3 is TGTGCCAGCAGCGTAGGGGCAGGGATATACACTGAAGCTTTCTTT. Its protein is CASSVGAGIYTEAFF.

The chain couples TRBV4-1 to TRBJ1-2; D is unclear. The CDR3 consists of 14 residues. The germline gives CDR1 MGHRA, CDR2 YSYEKL. Trimming cost V 0 bases and J 6 bases, with 11 bases left between them. The CDR3 region is CASSQDPGLDGYTF. The CDR3 DNA sequence: TGCGCCAGCAGCCAAGATCCCGGGTTGGATGGCTACACCTTC.

A single count supports this clone. The chain recombines TRBV5-4 with TRBJ2-3; TRBD2 matches 12 bases. J was trimmed by 5 bases and V by 4 bases; bases with no gene match: 5. Per germline, CDR1 SGHNT and CDR2 YYREEE (reference sequence). The CDR3 runs to 15 residues. This CDR3 reads CASSITSGGIDTQYF. CDR3 coding DNA: TGTGCCAGCAGCATTACTAGCGGGGGGATAGATACGCAGTATTTT.

V usage is TRBV7-9 and J usage is TRBJ2-3; possibly TRBD2 for D (6 bases). The CDR3 runs to 17 residues. The germline V and J ends were trimmed by 4 bases and 2 bases, with 19 bases remaining between them. Germline V gene lookup returns CDR1 SEHNR and CDR2 FQNEAQ (reference sequence). CDR3 nucleotide sequence: TGTGCCAGCAGCTCCGCCCTAGATCGGGGGAACACAGATACGCAGTATTTT. Its protein product is CASSSALDRGNTDTQYF.

The chain carries TRBV4-1 and TRBJ2-5, with a weak D call TRBD2 (7 bases). With 0 bases removed from V and 4 bases from J, the gap between germline ends came to 15 bases. The CDR3 extends over 16 amino acids. Germline CDR1 is MGHRA and CDR2 is YSYEKL. CDR3 in DNA: TGCGCCAGCAGCCAAGACCGGGGGGCTTGGTCAGAGACCCAGTACTTC. Protein product: CASSQDRGAWSETQYF.